This TCR beta chain was identified during a study of blood T cells in healthy people across ages. Overall study findings and caveats: Versus aged donors, long-lived donors had higher diversity and more naive CD4+ cells. Age advanced and TCR beta diversity per million T cells fell, roughly linearly.

Drawing of peripheral blood yielded 8.5 to 10 milliliters from each donor. On this clonotype itself: No antigen is known for it. A much larger clonotype is one base distant, so this may be a read error.

Primers used in a second PCR of roughly 6 to 11 cycles were a sample-barcoded 5' primer and a J-beta primer mix. In TCRdb, the 5' RACE reads were re-called with MiXCR into one record per CDR3 protein. The repertoire holds fewer than 750,000 distinct CDR3 sequences, about 51% seen once, with roughly 12% in the top ten. The CDR3 is 15 residues long. CDR1 and CDR2 from the germline V gene are MRHNA and SNTAGT. Trimming pared 4 bases from V and 11 bases from J, leaving 23 bases between. This clonotype was sampled from a woman older than 75 in good health. This chain links TRBV6-4 with TRBJ2-5, with D perhaps being TRBD1 or TRBD2 (6 bases each). Material for sequencing was blood. In DNA form, the CDR3 reads TGTGCCAGCAGTGCTCAAAGTGGGGGGCACAATGAGCAGTACTTC. Translated, it gives CASSAQSGGHNEQYF.